The text below deals with one T cell receptor (beta chain). Its antigen is not identified. The data originate from a study of cytomegalovirus exposure and HLA in healthy donors. In the PCR, 60 Vbeta and 13 Jbeta primers were used. The method was immunoSEQ multiplex PCR; TCRdb's version includes in-frame clones alone and lacks a portion of them. Of 170,000 or so clones listed, approximately 84% are singletons. Germline CDR1 reads MNHEY; CDR2 reads SMNVEV (reference sequence). The CDR3 has 14 amino acids. J lost 7 bases, V lost 6 bases, and 3 bases had no gene match. Likely unrecorded immune exposures existed in these nominally healthy donors. Points from the study as a whole: Of the V segments, some could not be distinguished, including TRBV6-2 and TRBV6-3, and were excluded. A later examination showed that TCR association rates differed by HLA locus, with DRB1 most and HLA-C fewest. Being productive about 87% or about 30% of the time was typical of most TCR beta V segments in an earlier analysis.

The J gene is TRBJ2-1, the V gene TRBV27; TRBD2 matches 13 bases. The sample was PBMCs. The TCR originated in a boy younger than 10 in good health and CMV-seronegative. In DNA, the CDR3 is TGTGCCAGCAGAGGGACTAGCGGGACGAATGAGCAGTTCTTC. Residues: CASRGTSGTNEQFF.